This TCR beta chain was obtained from a study of control samples from healthy donors and cancer patients (dated by TCRdb to about 2020). This clone is a singleton in its sample. Its target antigen remains unknown. Base qualities were left out, and no much larger clone turns up one base away. Other DNA sequences from this sample encode an identical CDR3 as well. Relative to germline, V is 1 base shorter and J is 4 bases shorter, with 17 bases between their ends. Per the germline V gene, SGHTA is the CDR1 and FQGNSA is the CDR2. The CDR3 starts with the cysteine, ends with the phenylalanine, and has 17 residues. Solely the CDR3 DNA is kept, with 51 bases framed from the first base. Preparation of the library involved the immunoSEQ multiplex PCR assay. The source is immuneACCESS, and TCRdb retained only in-frame sequences with V and J called. Part of the clones is not carried over; for the studies checked, unresolved V genes explain less than half of this, and the remainder is unexplained. The sample table records about 150,000 clones; 90% to 95% of these occur just once. Around 8% of the sample is in the top ten clones.

The V and J genes are TRBV7-2 and TRBJ2-1; the D gene is perhaps TRBD2, on 6 matching bases. The sequenced material came from blood. The sequence was collected from a middle-aged woman in good health. The CDR3 reads CASSLGTGRGAYNEQFF. The nucleotides are TGTGCCAGCAGCTTAGGAACGGGGCGGGGTGCGTACAATGAGCAGTTCTTC.